This T cell receptor beta chain was sequenced in a study of blood T cell repertoires in COVID-19. Whole-study context: T cells, B-cell-depleted T cells, or PBMCs provided the cDNA or gDNA that served as material.

The CDR3 covers 17 residues. The ends lost 2 bases at V and 4 bases at J; junction bases unmatched: 10. Per the germline V gene, CDR1 is SGHTA and CDR2 is FQGNSA. As originally analysed: Researchers report that nucleated cell counts were estimated from reference gene primer amplification. Libraries were prepared by immunoSEQ multiplex PCR; TCRdb keeps only in-frame clonotypes and omits some of them. Clone size and V and J calls were adopted from that table, with D and trimming inferred from the DNA. The table lists tens of thousands of clones, approximately 92% of them singletons. The receptor was isolated from an older man with acute or convalescent COVID-19. The sequenced sample was peripheral blood. This chain uses TRBV7-2 with TRBJ2-2; 7 bases match TRBD1. Here the CDR3 reads CASSLQSGQEITGELFF. The DNA for the CDR3 is TGTGCCAGCAGCTTACAAAGCGGACAGGAGATCACCGGGGAGCTGTTTTTT. Variable domain in full (rest from reference TRBV7-2 and TRBJ2-2): GAGVSQSPSNKVTEKGKDVELRCDPISGHTALYWYRQSLGQGLEFLIYFQGNSAPDKSGLPSDRFSAERTGGSVSTLTIQRTQQEDSAVYLCASSLQSGQEITGELFFGEGSRLTVL.